A selection of T cell receptor beta chains follows, all from one sample in a study of T cells in Graves' hyperthyroidism and ophthalmopathy. A single record per CDR3 protein comes from TCRdb applying MiXCR to the multiplex PCR reads. The sample holds about half a million distinct CDR3 sequences, just under 20% seen once. Material for sequencing was blood. The receptors shown here come from a man aged 40-50 years with Graves' ophthalmopathy. CDR3s include the opening cysteine and the closing phenylalanine or tryptophan. D genes are given only for firm matches. Some rows have no size entry. The others give once, few or many, or a class for an expanded clone.

TRBD2	few	TRBV14	TRBJ2-3	TGTGCCAGCAGCCAAGATGCTGCAGGGAGGGGAACAGATACGCAGTATTTT	CASSQDAAGRGTDTQYF
-	few	TRBV9	TRBJ2-3	TGTGCCAGCAGCGTACCTCGGGCGGGCCGGGACACAGATACGCAGTATTTT	CASSVPRAGRDTDTQYF
-	many	TRBV7-2	TRBJ2-1	TGTGCCAGCAGCTCCGGGACCCCCATCAATGAGCAGTTCTTC	CASSSGTPINEQFF
-	many	TRBV12-3/TRBV12-4	TRBJ2-3	TGTGCCAGCAGCCACCCCGAGGGGAGCACAGATACGCAGTATTTT	CASSHPEGSTDTQYF
-	few	TRBV12-3/TRBV12-4	TRBJ2-2	TGTGCCAGCAGTTATGGAACCACCGGGGAGCTGTTTTTT	CASSYGTTGELFF
TRBD2	many	TRBV11-2	TRBJ2-1	TGTGCCAGCAGCTTAGCTCTAGCGGGGGCCCTGCAGTTCTTC	CASSLALAGALQFF
TRBD2	many	TRBV11-2	TRBJ2-3	TGTGCCAGCAGCTGGACTAGCGGGAGTTGGACAGATACGCAGTATTTT	CASSWTSGSWTDTQYF
-	many	TRBV30	TRBJ1-2	TGTGCCTGGAGTCACCGGGCCTTCTATGGCTACACCTTC	CAWSHRAFYGYTF
-	-	TRBV6-1	TRBJ2-2	TGTGCCAGCAGAGTAGCCGGGACGTCGAACACCGGGGAGCTGTTTTTT	CASRVAGTSNTGELFF
-	-	TRBV27	TRBJ1-6	TGTGCCAGCGTCGGGAGCTCCTATAATTCACCCCTCCACTTT	CASVGSSYNSPLHF
-	many	TRBV5-1	TRBJ2-7	TGCGCCAGCAGCCAAGGCGTTGGTTCCTACGAGCAGTACTTC	CASSQGVGSYEQYF